This T cell receptor beta chain derives from a study of chemoradiotherapy in HPV16-positive cancers. On the study more broadly: Candidate HPV-specific T-cell clones and common TCR motifs came from functional assays in a couple of HPV16-positive patients. General study points: The functional HPV-specific definition rests on just a couple of HPV16-positive patients. Candidate HPV-specific clones and E7-related TCR motifs grew in tumor during treatment.

Generated by immunoSEQ multiplex PCR, the TCRdb table keeps only in-frame clones and is missing some. The sample includes approximately 15,000 clones, 65% to 85% of them seen just once. Germline V lookup: CDR1 LGHNA, CDR2 YSLEER. The V and J ends lost 2 bases and 4 bases respectively, with 5 bases between them. The CDR3 extends over 13 amino acids. Over chemoradiotherapy, repertoires were sampled more than once. Remarks on this clone: The antigen is not known.

This sequence joins TRBV4-3 and TRBJ1-4; the D is unclear. Sample collection was performed from a patient who underwent chemoradiotherapy. The TCR comes from a human donor with HPV-associated anogenital cancer. DNA of the CDR3: TGCGCCAGCAGCCAACGGTATAATGAAAAACTGTTTTTT. As protein: CASSQRYNEKLFF.